This record covers a single TCR beta chain. The data originate from a study of shared clonotypes between healthy human individuals. Donors were Caucasian adults residing in Nashville, Tennessee, USA. Original methodology: ImmunoSEQ supplied junction-only sequences lacking quality scores, so filtering was different. Sequencing was performed with immunoSEQ multiplex PCR; in TCRdb, only in-frame clones are kept and a portion is missing. The DNA was the basis for D and trimming; V, J and clone size are from that table. In the table there are roughly 700,000 clones, around 67% of which are singletons. Germline V gene sequence: CDR1 SGHRS, CDR2 YFSETQ. Trimming shortened V by 1 base and J by 4 bases, and 9 bases separated the two germline ends. The CDR3 contains 14 residues.

V gene TRBV5-1 combines with J gene TRBJ2-1, with D possibly called TRBD1 or TRBD2 (5 bases each). The material sequenced was memory CD4+ T cells sorted from blood. Subset indicated: CD45RA-negative fraction. The source of this sequence is a woman in her thirties in good health. The CDR3 DNA is TGCGCCAGCAGCTTGAACGAGGGGTACAATGAGCAGTTCTTC. This translates into CASSLNEGYNEQFF.